Presented here are 28 T cell receptor beta chains from one specimen sequenced in a study of blood T cell repertoires in COVID-19. Assay: immunoSEQ multiplex PCR; the TCRdb copy retains only in-frame clones and omits some. The data contain roughly 53,000 clones, around nine tenths of them seen just once; the ten biggest clones take up 2.5% to 3.5%. Sequenced sample: peripheral blood. The receptors originated from a human donor in a cohort sampled during active COVID-19.

The gene calls are TRBV7-2 and TRBJ2-5; 8 bases agree with TRBD2. The CDR3 runs 15 residues. CDR1 SGHTA and CDR2 FQGNSA come from the germline V gene. Losses at the gene ends were 1 base for V and 5 bases for J; bases not matched to a gene: 6. CDR3 sequence reads: CASSLGLAPRETQYF. In nucleotides, the CDR3 is TGTGCCAGCAGCTTAGGACTAGCGCCTAGGGAGACCCAGTACTTC.

This chain uses TRBV10-3 with TRBJ2-7; 7 bases are a match to TRBD2. With 0 bases clipped from V and 2 bases from J, the junction kept 7 bases outside the gene matches. The CDR3 sequence is 16 residues long. The germline CDR1 and CDR2 sequences are ENHRY and SYGVKD. The CDR3 bases are TGTGCCATCAGTGAGTCGCGGGGGACCCCCGCCTACGAGCAGTACGTC. This sequence encodes CAISESRGTPAYEQYV.

The gene calls are TRBV13 and TRBJ2-1; 8 bases align to TRBD2. J gave up 7 bases and V 10 bases, and 9 bases lay outside the gene matches. This CDR3 contains 13 residues. Germline-derived CDR1 and CDR2 are PRHDT and FYEKMQ (reference sequence). CDR3 sequence reads: CATGGGRRNEQFF. CDR3 bases: TGTGCCACCGGGGGGGGGCGCAGGAATGAGCAGTTCTTC.

The chain is built from TRBV5-1 and TRBJ1-4; D perhaps matches TRBD1 (6 bases). Germline assignment: CDR1 SGHRS and CDR2 YFSETQ. The CDR3 spans 14 residues. Trimming took off 5 bases at V and 7 bases at J, with 15 bases between the two ends. CDR3 protein: CASRPGVSAEKLFF. The CDR3 region has the DNA TGCGCCAGCAGGCCAGGGGTCTCGGCTGAAAAACTGTTTTTT.

The chain carries TRBV29-1 and TRBJ1-1; 8 bases match TRBD1. Looked up from germline, CDR1 is SQVTM and CDR2 is ANQGSEA. The CDR3 sequence is 11 residues long. The junction had 4 bases not matched to a gene; V was cut back by 3 bases and J by 10 bases. The CDR3 loop is CSVEDRVGAFF. The CDR3 region has the DNA TGCAGCGTTGAGGACAGGGTTGGAGCTTTCTTT. Based on the CDR3 plus reference TRBV29-1 and TRBJ1-1, the full variable domain is SAVISQKPSRDICQRGTSLTIQCQVDSQVTMMFWYRQQPGQSLTLIATANQGSEATYESGFVIDKFPISRPNLTFSTLTVSNMSPEDSSIYLCSVEDRVGAFFGQGTRLTVV.

This rearrangement joins TRBV27 to TRBJ1-6, with D possibly being TRBD1 (6 bases). The CDR3 consists of 15 residues. Germline lookup yields CDR1 MNHEY and CDR2 SMNVEV (reference sequence). V lost 7 bases to trimming and J lost 5 bases, with 15 bases between them. The CDR3 bases are TGTGCCAGCACCTGGGGGGGCCCGGATAATTCACCCCTCCACTTT. Translation gives CASTWGGPDNSPLHF.

The V call is TRBV15, the J call TRBJ2-2; possibly TRBD2 for D (6 bases). The CDR3 length is 17 residues. The germline V gene encodes CDR1 LNHNV and CDR2 YYDKDF (reference sequence). The V end was cut by 0 bases, the J end by 7 bases, with 18 bases between. The CDR3: CATSRDVQEGSGGELFF. The CDR3 DNA reads TGTGCCACCAGCAGAGATGTCCAGGAGGGGAGTGGCGGGGAGCTGTTTTTT. The full variable domain, rest sourced from reference TRBV15 and TRBJ2-2, is DAMVIQNPRYQVTQFGKPVTLSCSQTLNHNVMYWYQQKSSQAPKLLFHYYDKDFNNEADTPDNFQSRRPNTSFCFLDIRSPGLGDTAMYLCATSRDVQEGSGGELFFGEGSRLTVL.

The genes are TRBV29-1 and TRBJ1-2; TRBD1 matches 9 bases. CDR3 length equals 13 residues. Trimming took 6 bases from V and 7 from J; bases not matched to a gene: 9. Germline V lookup: CDR1 SQVTM, CDR2 ANQGSEA. The CDR3 DNA reads TGCAGCGTCGGACAGGGGATCCCGCTTGGCTACACCTTC. Translated, it gives CSVGQGIPLGYTF. The variable domain in full, completed from reference TRBV29-1 and TRBJ1-2, reads SAVISQKPSRDICQRGTSLTIQCQVDSQVTMMFWYRQQPGQSLTLIATANQGSEATYESGFVIDKFPISRPNLTFSTLTVSNMSPEDSSIYLCSVGQGIPLGYTFGSGTRLTVV.

The chain joins TRBV30 to TRBJ1-4, with TRBD1 matching 9 bases. The CDR3 runs to 14 residues. Germline CDR1 reads GTSNPN; CDR2 reads SVGIG (reference sequence). After removal of 4 bases from V and 7 bases from J, the junction contained 7 bases not matched to a gene. The CDR3 region has the DNA TGTGCCTGGACTCCGGGACAGGGCCGTGAAAAACTGTTTTTT. Its protein product is CAWTPGQGREKLFF. The variable domain in full, completed from reference TRBV30 and TRBJ1-4, reads SQTIHQWPATLVQPVGSPLSLECTVEGTSNPNLYWYRQAAGRGLQLLFYSVGIGQISSEVPQNLSASRPQDRQFILSSKKLLLSDSGFYLCAWTPGQGREKLFFGSGTQLSVL.

The rearrangement links TRBV9 to TRBJ2-3, with D perhaps matching TRBD2 (6 bases). CDR1 is SGDLS, CDR2 YYNGEE, per germline. There are 15 residues in the CDR3. Trimming removed 0 bases from V and 7 bases from J, with 15 bases in between. CDR3: CASSVGVAALNTQYF. Written as DNA, the CDR3 is TGTGCCAGCAGCGTAGGAGTAGCGGCCCTAAATACGCAGTATTTT.

This clone appeared a single time. The junction departs from the called germline gene at one end, perhaps through a read error. The V gene is TRBV3-1 (or the pseudogene TRBV3-2), the J gene TRBJ2-7; weak D call: TRBD1 (6 bases). This CDR3 comprises 12 residues. Germline V CDR1 and CDR2: LGHDT, YNNKEL (reference sequence). The CDR3 loop is CASSEEDSEQYF. CDR3 sequence (DNA): TGTGCCAGCAGCGAAGAGGACAGCGAGCAGTACTTC.

The chain has TRBV6-5 and TRBJ2-3, with 7 bases aligning to TRBD2. The germline gives CDR1 MNHEY, CDR2 SVGAGI. The CDR3 consists of 14 residues. V gave up 6 bases and J gave up 2 bases; unmatched junction bases: 5. This chain's CDR3 is CASRSGTITDTQYF. As DNA, the CDR3 is TGTGCCAGCAGATCCGGGACTATCACAGATACGCAGTATTTT.

The chain carries TRBV9 and TRBJ2-1, with 11 bases aligning to TRBD2. Germline loops: CDR1 SGDLS, CDR2 YYNGEE. The CDR3 consists of 16 residues. Germline trimming cut 4 bases from V and 9 bases from J; bases unmatched to any gene: 12. The CDR3 reads CASSKSDSGGAFEQFF. CDR3 nucleotide sequence: TGTGCCAGCAGCAAAAGCGATAGCGGGGGGGCCTTTGAGCAGTTCTTC.

This chain connects TRBV2 to TRBJ2-1, with D possibly TRBD2 on 6 matching bases. The CDR3 is 16 residues long. In germline, CDR1 is SNHLY, CDR2 FYNNEI. The V gene lost 6 bases and the J gene lost 0 bases, with 15 bases spanning the gap. The CDR3 spells CASRNRGLSSYNEQFF. CDR3 DNA: TGTGCCAGCAGAAACCGGGGACTGAGCTCCTACAATGAGCAGTTCTTC.

The J gene is TRBJ2-2, the V gene TRBV5-6, with D perhaps TRBD1 (5 bases). V gave up 1 base and J gave up 4 bases, with 11 bases separating them. Germline V gene lookup returns CDR1 SGHDT and CDR2 YYEEEE. This CDR3 spans 15 amino acids. The chain's CDR3 is CASSLWLRGTGELFF. CDR3 nucleotide sequence: TGTGCCAGCAGCTTGTGGCTTAGGGGCACCGGGGAGCTGTTTTTT.

The chain employs TRBV19 and TRBJ2-2; tentative D call: TRBD1 (6 bases). Germline V gene sequence: CDR1 LNHDA, CDR2 SQIVND (reference sequence). This CDR3 has 15 residues. Deletions cut 7 bases from V and 8 bases from J, with 20 bases between. The DNA for the CDR3 is TGTGCCAGTAAGGTCCACAGGGTAGGCTCAGGGGAGCTGTTTTTT. Protein sequence: CASKVHRVGSGELFF.

This rearrangement joins TRBV9 to TRBJ2-5; maybe TRBD2 (5 bases). V lost 2 bases and J lost 7, with 15 bases in between. The CDR3 extends over 14 amino acids. Germline values: CDR1 SGDLS, CDR2 YYNGEE. The CDR3 bases are TGTGCCAGCAGCGTCGAGGGCAGCGAAACGACCCAGTACTTC. Its protein is CASSVEGSETTQYF.

The chain recombines TRBV28 with TRBJ1-2; D is possibly TRBD1 (6 bases). V lost 5 bases and J 8 bases, leaving 12 bases between the germline ends. The CDR3 covers 12 residues. The V gene's germline CDR1 is MDHEN and CDR2 SYDVKM. CDR3 nucleotide sequence: TGTGCCAGCAGTCCAAAGGGGGTGGGCTACACCTTC. Translated: CASSPKGVGYTF.

This clone was counted once. The rearrangement joins TRBV14 to TRBJ2-1; D unclear. The germline gives CDR1 SGHDN, CDR2 FVKESK. Trimming removed 4 bases from V and 0 bases from J, with 7 bases in between. The CDR3 has 14 amino acids. The CDR3 is CASSPLSSYNEQFF. As DNA, the CDR3 is TGTGCCAGCAGCCCGCTCAGCTCCTACAATGAGCAGTTCTTC.

The chain joins TRBV4-3 to TRBJ2-1; 8 positions match TRBD2. The CDR3 has 15 residues. CDR1 is LGHNA and CDR2 is YSLEER in the germline V gene. V trimming: 2 bases; J trimming: 6 bases; junction bases outside the gene matches: 6. This chain's CDR3 is CASSQSGLDGNEQFF. The DNA for the CDR3 is TGCGCCAGCAGCCAATCGGGACTAGATGGCAATGAGCAGTTCTTC.

The chain has TRBV14 and TRBJ2-1; 10 bases line up with TRBD2. The CDR3 is 17 amino acids. Germline CDR1 reads SGHDN; CDR2 reads FVKESK. Germline trimming cut 0 bases from V and 7 bases from J; bases unmatched to any gene: 9. The CDR3 region is CASSQDPRSGGENEQFF. In DNA, the CDR3 is TGTGCCAGCAGCCAAGATCCCCGCAGCGGGGGGGAAAATGAGCAGTTCTTC.

The V gene is TRBV6-6, the J gene TRBJ1-5, with TRBD1 identical over 9 bases. Germline V gene lookup returns CDR1 MNHNY and CDR2 SVGAGI (reference sequence). V was pared by 5 bases and J by 6 bases, with 11 bases of the junction left unmatched. There are 16 residues in the CDR3. The chain's CDR3 is CASSPGTGTSGQPQHF. The CDR3 region has the DNA TGTGCCAGCAGTCCCGGGACAGGGACCTCCGGTCAGCCCCAGCATTTT.

The genes are TRBV19 and TRBJ2-3; 7 bases map to TRBD2. This CDR3 is 14 amino acids long. Unmatched junction bases numbered 10, after V lost 9 bases and J lost 4 bases. Per the germline V gene, CDR1 is LNHDA and CDR2 is SQIVND (reference sequence). The CDR3 DNA sequence: TGTGCCAGCTCCACAGGCGGGAGAGCAGATACGCAGTATTTT. It yields the protein CASSTGGRADTQYF.

This clone was observed once. The V gene is TRBV9, the J gene TRBJ2-1; 8 bases agree with TRBD1. V shed 4 bases and J 0 bases; nucleotides not matched to a gene: 9. There are 17 residues in the CDR3. Germline loops: CDR1 SGDLS, CDR2 YYNGEE. CDR3 nucleotide sequence: TGTGCCAGCAGCCCCCAGGGGGCTCCAAGCTCCTACAATGAGCAGTTCTTC. Its protein product is CASSPQGAPSSYNEQFF.

As regards this clone: One end of the junction fails to match germline, which may point to a read error. The chain combines TRBV11-2 with TRBJ2-3, with D possibly TRBD1 on 6 matching bases. There are 14 residues in the CDR3. Germline assignment: CDR1 SGHAT and CDR2 FQNNGV. The DNA for the CDR3 is TGTGCCAGCAGCCCACGCAGGGGCACGGATACGCAGTATTTT. This codes for CASSPRRGTDTQYF.

The chain is built from TRBV24-1 and TRBJ1-5; 9 bases are a match to TRBD1. CDR3 size: 15 residues. V trimming: 4 bases; J trimming: 5 bases; junction bases outside the gene matches: 5. Germline V gene lookup returns CDR1 KGHDR and CDR2 SFDVKD. The CDR3 nucleotides read TGTGCCACCAGTGAAGCGGGACAGGGTGATCAGCCCCAGCATTTT. It is translated as CATSEAGQGDQPQHF.

This chain's CDR3 is CASSGQGNRVKLFF. The CDR3 DNA reads TGTGCCAGCAGTGGCCAGGGTAACAGGGTAAAACTGTTTTTT. The V gene is TRBV6-1, the J gene TRBJ1-4; TRBD1 is a possible D gene (6 bases). The CDR3 totals 14 residues. CDR1 is MNHNS and CDR2 is SASEGT in the germline V gene. V was cut by 4 bases and J by 10 bases, with 16 bases left in between.

The genes are TRBV4-2 and TRBJ1-5; D not resolved. The germline V and J ends were trimmed by 4 bases and 7 bases, with 11 bases remaining between them. Germline assignment: CDR1 LGHNA and CDR2 YNFKEQ. This CDR3 spans 13 amino acids. The CDR3 loop reads CASSPSVGQPQHF. The CDR3 DNA sequence: TGTGCCAGCAGCCCTTCGGTCGGGCAGCCCCAGCATTTT.